Following are 14 T cell receptor beta chains from one sample sequenced in a study of identical twins. MiXCR was run by TCRdb on the 5' RACE reads, yielding one entry per CDR3 protein. The sample yields some 600,000 distinct CDR3 sequences, roughly 6.6% seen once. This sample was also put to use in a study of yellow fever vaccine responses in identical twins.

What was sequenced was PBMCs. These TCRs come from a young woman in good health.

This clonotype was detected ten times or more. V gene TRBV10-3 combines with J gene TRBJ2-3; 8 nucleotides align to TRBD2. V lost 4 bases to trimming and J lost 6 bases; unmatched junction nucleotides: 6. Germline V CDR1 and CDR2: ENHRY, SYGVKD. The CDR3 has 14 residues. The CDR3 DNA reads TGTGCCATCAGTGCCTCCGGGACTAGTGATACGCAGTATTTT. Protein sequence: CAISASGTSDTQYF.

This clonotype was seen a handful of times. The gene calls are TRBV7-9 and TRBJ2-2; D might be TRBD1 (6 bases). CDR1 and CDR2 (germline): SEHNR, FQNEAQ (reference sequence). Trimming removed 6 bases from V and 7 bases from J, with 12 bases in between. The CDR3 loop spans 13 amino acids. CDR3 sequence (DNA): TGTGCCAGCAGTACCAACAGGGACGGGGAGCTGTTTTTT. Amino acids: CASSTNRDGELFF.

This clonotype has more than one count but fewer than ten. The rearrangement uses TRBV7-2 and TRBJ1-2; no clear D. There are 15 residues in the CDR3. The germline V gene encodes CDR1 SGHTA and CDR2 FQGNSA. Trimming pared 5 bases from V and 4 bases from J, leaving 17 bases between. DNA of the CDR3: TGTGCCAGCAGCCCGGAGCGGGGATCAGCCTATGGCTACACCTTC. Protein: CASSPERGSAYGYTF.

CDR3 in amino acids: CASSVSRGHPNTGELFF. In DNA, the CDR3 is TGTGCCAGCAGTGTATCACGTGGGCATCCGAACACCGGGGAGCTGTTTTTT. The chain is built from TRBV2 and TRBJ2-2, with no clear D. This CDR3 comprises 17 residues. Trimming pared 4 bases from V and 0 bases from J, leaving 15 bases between. CDR1 SNHLY and CDR2 FYNNEI come from the germline V gene.

This clonotype was seen only a few times. The chain recombines TRBV5-6 with TRBJ2-6; D perhaps matches TRBD2 (5 bases). The CDR3 covers 17 residues. The V and J ends lost 4 bases and 0 bases respectively, with 14 bases between them. Germline CDR1 reads SGHDT; CDR2 reads YYEEEE. The CDR3: CASSAGIPGSGANVLTF. The DNA for the CDR3 is TGTGCCAGCAGCGCCGGGATCCCGGGCTCTGGGGCCAACGTCCTGACTTTC.

V is TRBV7-8 and J is TRBJ2-1; 7 bases fit TRBD2. Germline trimming cut 2 bases from V and 1 base from J; bases unmatched to any gene: 5. Germline V gives CDR1 SGHVS, CDR2 FQNEAQ. This CDR3 has 16 amino acids. The CDR3 DNA sequence: TGTGCCAGCAGCTTAATGTCTAGCGGTTCCTACAATGAGCAGTTCTTC. Its protein product is CASSLMSSGSYNEQFF.

Only a few counts were recorded for this clonotype. J is TRBJ2-1 and V is TRBV5-1; TRBD1 aligns across 10 bases. The CDR3 is 15 residues long. Losses at the gene ends were 4 bases for V and 7 bases for J; bases not matched to a gene: 8. CDR1 and CDR2 from the germline V gene are SGHRS and YFSETQ. The CDR3 nucleotides are TGCGCCAGCAGCACCGGGACAGGGGCAATGAATGAGCAGTTCTTC. Its protein product is CASSTGTGAMNEQFF.

This clonotype appeared a single time. This sequence joins TRBV7-8 and TRBJ2-5, with 8 positions matching TRBD2. This CDR3 is 15 amino acids long. Germline CDR1 reads SGHVS; CDR2 reads FQNEAQ. The CDR3 nucleotides read TGTGCTAATCAACCGGGACTAGGGCTACAAGAGACCCAGTACTTC. This codes for CANQPGLGLQETQYF.

This clonotype was observed many times. The chain has TRBV2 and TRBJ2-4; 7 bases are a match to TRBD1. Trimming cost V 8 bases and J 1 base; bases outside gene matches: 5. Germline V gene lookup returns CDR1 SNHLY and CDR2 FYNNEI. There are 14 residues in the CDR3. The CDR3 region is CASETRGAKNIQYF. In nucleotides, the CDR3 is TGTGCCAGCGAAACCAGGGGGGCCAAAAACATTCAGTACTTC. The full variable domain, in which reference TRBV2 and TRBJ2-4 provide the parts outside the CDR3, is EPEVTQTPSHQVTQMGQEVILRCVPISNHLYFYWYRQILGQKVEFLVSFYNNEISEKSEIFDDQFSVERPDGSNFTLKIRSTKLEDSAMYFCASETRGAKNIQYFGAGTRLSVL.

The chain links TRBV7-8 to TRBJ1-2; D possibly corresponds to TRBD1 (6 bases). V was pared by 5 bases and J by 4 bases, with 14 bases between. The germline gives CDR1 SGHVS, CDR2 FQNEAQ. This CDR3 is 14 amino acids long. The CDR3 coding sequence is TGTGCCAGCAGCGCAAAACAGGGCACCTATGGCTACACCTTC. It encodes CASSAKQGTYGYTF.

The chain employs TRBV6-1 and TRBJ2-6, with TRBD1 matching over 7 bases. V shed 6 bases, J shed 1 base, and the junction held 12 bases outside the gene matches. CDR1 and CDR2 (germline): MNHNS, SASEGT. The CDR3 covers 18 residues. The CDR3 sequence: CASSPTDRVTSGANVLTF. The CDR3 coding sequence is TGTGCCAGCAGCCCCACCGACAGGGTGACGTCTGGGGCCAACGTCCTGACTTTC.

This clonotype was found many times. The V gene is TRBV3-1, the J gene TRBJ1-2, with D possibly being TRBD1 (5 bases). The germline V gene encodes CDR1 LGHDT and CDR2 YNNKEL (reference sequence). This CDR3 region has 14 residues. Trimming took 1 base from V and 4 from J, leaving 10 bases between them. CDR3 sequence reads: CASSQGPGPYGYTF. CDR3 coding DNA: TGTGCCAGCAGCCAAGGGCCGGGGCCCTATGGCTACACCTTC.

This chain joins TRBV12-3 or TRBV12-4 and TRBJ2-2; D is possibly TRBD1 (5 bases). Trimming pared 3 bases from V and 0 bases from J, leaving 11 bases between. This CDR3 comprises 16 residues. CDR3 protein: CASSFYRPTNTGELFF. The CDR3 DNA reads TGTGCCAGCAGTTTTTACAGGCCGACGAACACCGGGGAGCTGTTTTTT.

This chain connects TRBV20-1 to TRBJ2-2; no clear D. V lost 1 base, J lost 1 base, and 10 bases lay in between. The germline V gene has CDR1 DFQATT and CDR2 SNEGSKA (reference sequence). This CDR3 contains 15 residues. As DNA, the CDR3 is TGCAGTGCTAGAGTAGGGTTAAGGAACACCGGGGAGCTGTTTTTT. Protein sequence: CSARVGLRNTGELFF.